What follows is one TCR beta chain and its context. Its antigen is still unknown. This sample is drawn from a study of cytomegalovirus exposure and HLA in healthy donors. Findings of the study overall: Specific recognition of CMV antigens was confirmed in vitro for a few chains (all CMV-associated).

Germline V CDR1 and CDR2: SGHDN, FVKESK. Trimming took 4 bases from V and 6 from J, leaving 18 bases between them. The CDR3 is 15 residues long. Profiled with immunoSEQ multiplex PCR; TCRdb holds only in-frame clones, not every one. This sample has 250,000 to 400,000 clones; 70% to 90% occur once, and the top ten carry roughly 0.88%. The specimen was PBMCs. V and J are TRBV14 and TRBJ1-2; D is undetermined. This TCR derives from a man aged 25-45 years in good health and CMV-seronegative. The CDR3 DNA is TGTGCCAGCAGCCGAACCTTAGGAGGGATGGATGGCTACACCTTC. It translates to CASSRTLGGMDGYTF.